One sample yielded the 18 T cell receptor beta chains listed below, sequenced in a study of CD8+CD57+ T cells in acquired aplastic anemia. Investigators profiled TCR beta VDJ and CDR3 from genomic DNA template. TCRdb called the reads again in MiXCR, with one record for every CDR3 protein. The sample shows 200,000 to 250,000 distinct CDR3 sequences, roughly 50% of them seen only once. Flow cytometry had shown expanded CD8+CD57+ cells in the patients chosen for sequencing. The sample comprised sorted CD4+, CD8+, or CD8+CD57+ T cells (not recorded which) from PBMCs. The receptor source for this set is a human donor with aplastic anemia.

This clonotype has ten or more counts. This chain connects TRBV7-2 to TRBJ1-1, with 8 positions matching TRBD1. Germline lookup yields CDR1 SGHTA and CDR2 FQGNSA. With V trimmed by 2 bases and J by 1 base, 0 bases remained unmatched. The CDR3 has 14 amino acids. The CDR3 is CASSLTGGNTEAFF. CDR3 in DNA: TGTGCCAGCAGCTTAACAGGGGGGAACACTGAAGCTTTCTTT.

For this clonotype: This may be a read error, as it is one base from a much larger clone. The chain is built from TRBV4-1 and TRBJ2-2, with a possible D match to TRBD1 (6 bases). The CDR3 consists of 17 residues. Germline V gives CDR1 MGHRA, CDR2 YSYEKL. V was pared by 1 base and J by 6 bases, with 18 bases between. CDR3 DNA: TGCGCCAGCAGCCAAGGGATACAGGGAGTGTACGCCGGGGAGCTGTTTTTT. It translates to CASSQGIQGVYAGELFF.

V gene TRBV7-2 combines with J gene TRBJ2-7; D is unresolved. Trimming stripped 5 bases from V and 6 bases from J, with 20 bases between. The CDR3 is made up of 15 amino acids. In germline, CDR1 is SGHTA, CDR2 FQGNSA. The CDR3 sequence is CASSPQDPTSPEQYF. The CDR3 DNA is TGTGCCAGCAGCCCCCAGGATCCGACATCCCCCGAGCAGTACTTC.

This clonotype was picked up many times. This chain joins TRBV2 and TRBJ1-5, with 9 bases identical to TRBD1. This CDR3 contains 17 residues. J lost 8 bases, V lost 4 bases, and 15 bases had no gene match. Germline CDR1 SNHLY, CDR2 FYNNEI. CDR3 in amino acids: CASSVVSGTGKSKPQHF. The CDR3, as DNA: TGTGCCAGCAGTGTAGTCTCCGGGACAGGGAAAAGCAAGCCCCAGCATTTT.

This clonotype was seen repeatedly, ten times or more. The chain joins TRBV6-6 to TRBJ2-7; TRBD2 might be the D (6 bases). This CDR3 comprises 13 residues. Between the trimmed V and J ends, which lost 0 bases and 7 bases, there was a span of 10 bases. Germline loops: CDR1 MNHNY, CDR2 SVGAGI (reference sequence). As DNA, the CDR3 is TGTGCCAGCAGTTACTCCCAGGAGGGAGAGCAGTACTTC. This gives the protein CASSYSQEGEQYF.

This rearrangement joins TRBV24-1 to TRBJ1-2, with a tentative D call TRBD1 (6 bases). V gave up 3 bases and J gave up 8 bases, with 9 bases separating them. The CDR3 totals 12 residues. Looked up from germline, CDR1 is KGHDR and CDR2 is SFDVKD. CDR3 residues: CATSDTRGGYTF. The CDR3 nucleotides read TGTGCCACCAGTGATACCAGGGGCGGCTACACCTTC.

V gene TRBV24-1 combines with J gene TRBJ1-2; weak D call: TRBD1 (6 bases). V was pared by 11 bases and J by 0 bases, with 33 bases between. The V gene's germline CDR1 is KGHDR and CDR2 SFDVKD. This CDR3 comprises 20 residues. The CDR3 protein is CASSSEGRVESGQTNYGYTF. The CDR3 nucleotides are TGTGCCAGCAGCTCCGAAGGGAGGGTCGAGTCCGGACAGACTAACTATGGCTACACCTTC.

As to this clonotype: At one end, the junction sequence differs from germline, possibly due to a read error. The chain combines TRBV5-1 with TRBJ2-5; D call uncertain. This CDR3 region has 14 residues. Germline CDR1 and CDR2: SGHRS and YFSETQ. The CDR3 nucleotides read TGTGCCAGCAGCGTAGGCCCAGGACAAGAGACCCAGTACTTC. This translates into CASSVGPGQETQYF.

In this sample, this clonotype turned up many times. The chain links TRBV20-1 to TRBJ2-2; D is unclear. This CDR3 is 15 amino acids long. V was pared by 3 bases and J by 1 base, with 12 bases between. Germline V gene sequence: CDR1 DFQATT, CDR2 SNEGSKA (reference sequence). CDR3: CSASPGSLNTGELFF. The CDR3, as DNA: TGCAGTGCTAGTCCAGGCAGTCTGAACACCGGGGAGCTGTTTTTT.

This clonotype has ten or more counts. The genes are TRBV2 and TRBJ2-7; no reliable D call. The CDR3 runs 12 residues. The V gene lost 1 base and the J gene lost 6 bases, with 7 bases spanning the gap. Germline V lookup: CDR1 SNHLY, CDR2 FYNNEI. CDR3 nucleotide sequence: TGTGCCAGCAGTGAAGAGAGTCCCGAGCAGTACTTC. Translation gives CASSEESPEQYF.

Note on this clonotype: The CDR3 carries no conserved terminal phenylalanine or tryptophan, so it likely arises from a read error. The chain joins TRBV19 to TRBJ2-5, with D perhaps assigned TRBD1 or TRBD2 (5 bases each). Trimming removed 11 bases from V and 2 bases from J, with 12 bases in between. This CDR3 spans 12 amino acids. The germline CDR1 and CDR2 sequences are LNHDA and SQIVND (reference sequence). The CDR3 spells CAPGQSQETQYC. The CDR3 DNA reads TGTGCCCCGGGGCAGTCACAAGAGACCCAGTACTGC.

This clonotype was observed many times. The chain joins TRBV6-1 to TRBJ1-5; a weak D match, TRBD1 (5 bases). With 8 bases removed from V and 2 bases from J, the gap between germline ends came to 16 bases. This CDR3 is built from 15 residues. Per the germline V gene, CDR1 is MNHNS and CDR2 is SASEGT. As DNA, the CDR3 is TGTGCCAGCGGGGGGATAGGGGACGGCAATCAGCCCCAGCATTTT. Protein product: CASGGIGDGNQPQHF.

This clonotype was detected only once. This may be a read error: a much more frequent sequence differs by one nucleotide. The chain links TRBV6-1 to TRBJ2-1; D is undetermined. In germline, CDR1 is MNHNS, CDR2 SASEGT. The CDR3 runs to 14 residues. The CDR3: CTSSDQTRRNEQFF. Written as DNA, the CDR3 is TGTACCAGCAGTGACCAGACAAGGCGCAATGAGCAGTTCTTC.

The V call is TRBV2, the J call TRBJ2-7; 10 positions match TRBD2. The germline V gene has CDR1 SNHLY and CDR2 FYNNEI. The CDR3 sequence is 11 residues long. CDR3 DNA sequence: TGTTCTACTAGCGGGGCCTACGAGCAGTACTTC. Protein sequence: CSTSGAYEQYF.

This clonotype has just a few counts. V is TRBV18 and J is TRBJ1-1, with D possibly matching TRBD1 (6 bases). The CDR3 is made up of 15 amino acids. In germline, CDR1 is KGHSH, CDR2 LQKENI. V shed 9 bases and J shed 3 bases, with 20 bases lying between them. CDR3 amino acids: CASTTSGGRDTEAFF. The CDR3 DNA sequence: TGTGCCAGTACGACTAGCGGGGGGCGAGACACTGAAGCTTTCTTT.

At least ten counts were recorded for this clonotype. The DNA for the CDR3 is TGTGCCAGTAGTTTATGGGGACAGGGCTACAATGAGCAGTTCTTC. Translating it yields CASSLWGQGYNEQFF. The genes are TRBV19 and TRBJ2-1; TRBD1 agrees at 9 bases. CDR1 is LNHDA, CDR2 SQIVND, per germline (reference sequence). CDR3 length equals 15 residues. J lost 3 bases, V lost 5 bases, and 5 bases had no gene match.

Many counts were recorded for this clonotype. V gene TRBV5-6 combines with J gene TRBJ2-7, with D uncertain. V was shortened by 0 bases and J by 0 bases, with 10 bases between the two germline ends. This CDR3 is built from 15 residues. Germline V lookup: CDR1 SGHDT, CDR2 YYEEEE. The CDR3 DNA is TGTGCCAGCAGCTTGGGGGCGGTTCTCTCCTACGAGCAGTACTTC. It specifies CASSLGAVLSYEQYF.

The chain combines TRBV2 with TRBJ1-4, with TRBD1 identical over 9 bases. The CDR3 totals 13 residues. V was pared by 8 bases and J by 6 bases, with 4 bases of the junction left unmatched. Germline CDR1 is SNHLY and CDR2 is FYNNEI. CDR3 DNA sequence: TGTGCCAGCCGGACAGGGGACCATGAAAAACTGTTTTTT. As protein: CASRTGDHEKLFF.